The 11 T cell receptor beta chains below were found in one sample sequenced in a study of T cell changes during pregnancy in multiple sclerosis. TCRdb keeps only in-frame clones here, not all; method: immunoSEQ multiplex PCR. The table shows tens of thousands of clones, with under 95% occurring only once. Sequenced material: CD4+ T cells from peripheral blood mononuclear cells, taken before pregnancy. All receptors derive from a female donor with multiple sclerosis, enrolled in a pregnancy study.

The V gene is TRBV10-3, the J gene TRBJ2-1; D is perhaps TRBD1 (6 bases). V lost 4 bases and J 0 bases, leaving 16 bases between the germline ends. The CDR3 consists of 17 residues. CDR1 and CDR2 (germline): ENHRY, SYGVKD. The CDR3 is CAISGMLGTSSYNEQFF. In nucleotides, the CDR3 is TGTGCCATCAGTGGTATGTTGGGGACAAGCTCCTACAATGAGCAGTTCTTC.

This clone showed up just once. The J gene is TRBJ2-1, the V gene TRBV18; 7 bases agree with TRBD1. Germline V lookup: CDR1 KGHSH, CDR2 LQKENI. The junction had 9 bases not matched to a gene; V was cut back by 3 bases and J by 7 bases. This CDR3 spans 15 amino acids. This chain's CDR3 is CASSPGAGGNNEQFF. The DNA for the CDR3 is TGTGCCAGCTCACCCGGGGCAGGGGGAAATAATGAGCAGTTCTTC. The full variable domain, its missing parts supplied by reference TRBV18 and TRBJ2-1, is NAGVMQNPRHLVRRRGQEARLRCSPMKGHSHVYWYRQLPEEGLKFMVYLQKENIIDESGMPKERFSAEFPKEGPSILRIQQVVRGDSAAYFCASSPGAGGNNEQFFGPGTRLTVL.

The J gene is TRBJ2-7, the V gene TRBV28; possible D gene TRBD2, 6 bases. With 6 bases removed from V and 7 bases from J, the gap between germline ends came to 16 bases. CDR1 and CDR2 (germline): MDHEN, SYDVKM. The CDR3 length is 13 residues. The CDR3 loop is CASRRTAAGEQYF. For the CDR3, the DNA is TGTGCCAGCAGGAGGACTGCGGCGGGAGAGCAGTACTTC.

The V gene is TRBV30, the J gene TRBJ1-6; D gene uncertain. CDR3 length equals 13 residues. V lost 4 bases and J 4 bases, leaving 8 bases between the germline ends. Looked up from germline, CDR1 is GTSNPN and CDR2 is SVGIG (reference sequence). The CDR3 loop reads CAWMRYYNSPLHF. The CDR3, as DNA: TGTGCCTGGATGAGGTATTATAATTCACCCCTCCACTTT.

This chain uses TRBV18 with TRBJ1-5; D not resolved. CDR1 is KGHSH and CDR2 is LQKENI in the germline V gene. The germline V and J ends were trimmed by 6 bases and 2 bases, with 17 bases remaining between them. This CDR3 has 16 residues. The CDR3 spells CASSQRLGSGNQPQHF. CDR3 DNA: TGTGCCAGCTCCCAAAGGTTGGGGAGCGGCAATCAGCCCCAGCATTTT.

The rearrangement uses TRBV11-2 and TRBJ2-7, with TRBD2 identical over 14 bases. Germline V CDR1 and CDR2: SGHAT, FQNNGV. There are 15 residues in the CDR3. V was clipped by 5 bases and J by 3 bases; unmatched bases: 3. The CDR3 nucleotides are TGTGCCAGCAGCGGAGGGACTAGCGGGAGCTACGAGCAGTACTTC. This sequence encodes CASSGGTSGSYEQYF.

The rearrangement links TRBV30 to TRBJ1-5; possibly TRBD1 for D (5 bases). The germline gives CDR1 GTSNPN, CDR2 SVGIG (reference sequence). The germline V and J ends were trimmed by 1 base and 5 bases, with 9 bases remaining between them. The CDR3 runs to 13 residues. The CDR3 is CAWSAGQDQPQHF. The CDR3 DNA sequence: TGTGCCTGGAGTGCAGGGCAGGATCAGCCCCAGCATTTT.

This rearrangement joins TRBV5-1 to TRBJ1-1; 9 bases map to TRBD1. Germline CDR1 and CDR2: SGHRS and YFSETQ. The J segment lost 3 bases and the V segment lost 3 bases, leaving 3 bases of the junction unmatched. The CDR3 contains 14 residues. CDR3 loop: CASSSQGAYTEAFF. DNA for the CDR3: TGCGCCAGCAGCTCACAGGGGGCGTACACTGAAGCTTTCTTT.

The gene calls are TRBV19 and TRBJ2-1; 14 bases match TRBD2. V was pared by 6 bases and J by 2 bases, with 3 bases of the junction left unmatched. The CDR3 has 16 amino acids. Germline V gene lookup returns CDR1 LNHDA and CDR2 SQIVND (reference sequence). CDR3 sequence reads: CASRTSGGVPYNEQFF. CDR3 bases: TGTGCCAGTAGGACTAGCGGGGGGGTCCCCTACAATGAGCAGTTCTTC.

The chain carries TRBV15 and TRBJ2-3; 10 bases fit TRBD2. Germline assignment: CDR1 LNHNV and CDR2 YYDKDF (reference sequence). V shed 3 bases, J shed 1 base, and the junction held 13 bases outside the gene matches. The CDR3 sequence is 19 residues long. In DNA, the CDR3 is TGTGCCACCAGCAGGAAGGGACTAGCGCTAGGGGGGCGCACAGATACGCAGTATTTT. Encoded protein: CATSRKGLALGGRTDTQYF.

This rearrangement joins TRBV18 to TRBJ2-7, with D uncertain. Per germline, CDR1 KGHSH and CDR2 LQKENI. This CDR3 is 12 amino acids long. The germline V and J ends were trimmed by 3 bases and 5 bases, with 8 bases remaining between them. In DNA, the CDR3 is TGTGCCAGCTCACCTGATACGGACGAGCAGTACTTC. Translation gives CASSPDTDEQYF.